This TCR beta chain was captured by sequencing in a study of tumor-infiltrating lymphocytes in primary liver carcinoma. Of note for this clonotype: A read error may account for a junction end that differs from germline.

Blood RNA came from unsorted whole blood; germline DNA was also extracted. The CDR3 spans 11 residues. Germline loops: CDR1 SGHAT, CDR2 FQNNGV. TCR beta cDNA was reverse-transcribed from roughly 520 ng of total RNA. The reaction used a constant-region primer and ProtoScript II reverse transcriptase. ARM-PCR was slightly modified, and three nested multiplex PCR rounds with it gave rise to the TCR beta libraries. Researchers ran the first two PCR rounds for roughly 11 cycles each with TRBV1-TRBV30 forward primers and a C-beta reverse primer. TCRdb redid the calling of the multiplex PCR reads with MiXCR, one entry per CDR3 protein. The sample yields 300,000 to 350,000 distinct CDR3 sequences, 65% seen once.

The specimen sequenced was peripheral blood. This chain joins TRBV11-2 and TRBJ2-7; D call uncertain. This TCR was sampled from a middle-aged man with primary liver carcinoma and hepatitis B virus infection. CDR3 nucleotides: TGTGCCAGCAGAGGTTCCTACGAGCAGCACTTC. Protein: CASRGSYEQHF.